The 2 T cell receptor beta chains given below trace back to one sample, sequenced in a study of cytomegalovirus exposure and HLA in healthy donors. With 60 Vbeta and 13 Jbeta primers, the PCR was carried out. Profiling relied on immunoSEQ multiplex PCR, and the TCRdb table lists in-frame clones only, not all of them. The table records approximately 100,000 clones, approximately 76% of them present only once. The sequenced sample consisted of PBMCs. The origin of the receptors is a young woman in good health and CMV-seropositive.

This chain connects TRBV27 to TRBJ2-1, with TRBD2 matching 9 bases. This CDR3 has 16 amino acids. Germline V lookup: CDR1 MNHEY, CDR2 SMNVEV (reference sequence). V was pared by 5 bases and J by 5 bases, with 10 bases of the junction left unmatched. The DNA of the CDR3 is TGTGCCAGCAGTCGCCGGGCTAGCGGGAACAACAATGAGCAGTTCTTC. The encoded protein is CASSRRASGNNNEQFF.

The chain carries TRBV28 and TRBJ1-5; 7 nucleotides agree with TRBD1. The junction had 8 bases not matched to a gene; V was cut back by 6 bases and J by 0 bases. CDR1 is MDHEN, CDR2 SYDVKM, per germline. This CDR3 region has 16 residues. In nucleotides, the CDR3 is TGTGCCAGCAGGGCGGGACAGACCGGTAGCAATCAGCCCCAGCATTTT. Its protein product is CASRAGQTGSNQPQHF.